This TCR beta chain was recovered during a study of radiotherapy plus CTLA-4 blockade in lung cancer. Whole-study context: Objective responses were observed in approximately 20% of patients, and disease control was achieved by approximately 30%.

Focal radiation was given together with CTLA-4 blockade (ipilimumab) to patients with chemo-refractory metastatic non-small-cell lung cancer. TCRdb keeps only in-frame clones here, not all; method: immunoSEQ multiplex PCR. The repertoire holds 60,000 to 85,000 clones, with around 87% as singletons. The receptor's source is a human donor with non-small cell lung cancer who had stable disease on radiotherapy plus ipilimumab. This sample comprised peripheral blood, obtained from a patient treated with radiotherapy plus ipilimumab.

As DNA, the CDR3 is TGTGCCAGCAGCTTATACATTACCAATGAGCAGTTCTTC. It encodes CASSLYITNEQFF. The chain couples TRBV7-2 to TRBJ2-1, with D uncertain. V dropped 2 bases and J dropped 6 bases, with 8 bases sitting between them. Looked up from germline, CDR1 is SGHTA and CDR2 is FQGNSA. The CDR3 length is 13 residues.